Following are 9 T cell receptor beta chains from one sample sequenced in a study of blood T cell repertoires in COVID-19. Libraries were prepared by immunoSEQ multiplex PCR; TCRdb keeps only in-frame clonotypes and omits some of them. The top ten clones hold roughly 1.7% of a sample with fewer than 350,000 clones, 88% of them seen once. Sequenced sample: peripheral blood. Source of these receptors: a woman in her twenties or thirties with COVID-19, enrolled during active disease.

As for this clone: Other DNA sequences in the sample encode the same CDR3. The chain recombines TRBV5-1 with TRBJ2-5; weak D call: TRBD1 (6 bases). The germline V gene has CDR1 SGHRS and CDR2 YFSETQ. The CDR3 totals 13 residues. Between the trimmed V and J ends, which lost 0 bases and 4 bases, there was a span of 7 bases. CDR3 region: CASSLGGGETQYF. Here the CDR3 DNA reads TGCGCCAGCAGCTTGGGAGGGGGAGAGACCCAGTACTTC.

The DNA of the CDR3 is TGTGCTAGTGGTTTGGTTCTCGGTTCGTGCTCCTACGAGCAGTACGTC. As protein: CASGLVLGSCSYEQYV. The V and J genes are TRBV12-5 and TRBJ2-7; D is unresolved. Deletions cut 0 bases from V and 0 bases from J, with 12 bases between. CDR3 length: 16 residues. The germline CDR1 and CDR2 sequences are LGHNT and FRNRAP.

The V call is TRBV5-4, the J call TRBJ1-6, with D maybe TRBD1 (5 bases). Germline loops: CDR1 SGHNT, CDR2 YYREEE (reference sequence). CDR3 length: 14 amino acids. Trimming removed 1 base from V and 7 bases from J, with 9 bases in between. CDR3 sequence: CASSLWGSNSPLHF. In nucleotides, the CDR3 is TGTGCCAGCAGCTTGTGGGGCTCCAATTCACCCCTCCACTTT.

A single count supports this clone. CDR3 sequence reads: CASSLGRRQWAGANVLTF. The CDR3 nucleotides read TGTGCCAGCAGCTTAGGGCGGCGGCAATGGGCTGGGGCCAACGTCCTGACTTTC. The chain uses TRBV11-3 and TRBJ2-6; D is unresolved. Germline V lookup: CDR1 SGHNT, CDR2 YENEEA. This CDR3 comprises 18 residues. V dropped 1 base and J dropped 2 bases, with 15 bases sitting between them.

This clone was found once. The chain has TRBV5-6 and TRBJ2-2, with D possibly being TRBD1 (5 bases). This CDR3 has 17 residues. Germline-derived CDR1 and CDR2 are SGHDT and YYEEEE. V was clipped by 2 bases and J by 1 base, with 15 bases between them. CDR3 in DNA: TGTGCCAGCAGCTTCGACGTTGGGGCTCTGAACACCGGGGAGCTGTTTTTT. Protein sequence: CASSFDVGALNTGELFF.

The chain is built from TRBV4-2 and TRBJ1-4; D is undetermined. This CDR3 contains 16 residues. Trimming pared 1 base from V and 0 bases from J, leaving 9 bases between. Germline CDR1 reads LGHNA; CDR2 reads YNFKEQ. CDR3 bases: TGTGCCAGCAGCCAAGCGCAGGCTGCAACTAATGAAAAACTGTTTTTT. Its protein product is CASSQAQAATNEKLFF.

The CDR3 DNA is TGTGCCTGGGAACTAGGCAATGAGCAGTTCTTC. Protein product: CAWELGNEQFF. This chain connects TRBV30 to TRBJ2-1, with a tentative D call TRBD2 (5 bases). This CDR3 contains 11 residues. Germline values: CDR1 GTSNPN, CDR2 SVGIG (reference sequence). V was pared by 5 bases and J by 6 bases, with 8 bases between.

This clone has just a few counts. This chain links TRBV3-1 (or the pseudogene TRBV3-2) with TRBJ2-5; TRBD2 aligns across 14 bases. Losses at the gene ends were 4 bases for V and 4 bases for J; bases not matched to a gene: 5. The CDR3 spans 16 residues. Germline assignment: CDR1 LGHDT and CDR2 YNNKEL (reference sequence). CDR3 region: CASSLSGTSGGETQYF. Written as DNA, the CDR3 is TGTGCCAGCAGCCTTAGTGGGACTAGCGGGGGAGAGACCCAGTACTTC.

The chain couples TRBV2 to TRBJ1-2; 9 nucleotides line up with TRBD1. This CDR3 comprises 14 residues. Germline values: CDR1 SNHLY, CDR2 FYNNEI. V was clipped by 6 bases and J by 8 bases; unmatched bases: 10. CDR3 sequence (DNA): TGTGCCAGCAGAGCACGACTACAGGGGGCCGGCTACACCTTC. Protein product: CASRARLQGAGYTF.